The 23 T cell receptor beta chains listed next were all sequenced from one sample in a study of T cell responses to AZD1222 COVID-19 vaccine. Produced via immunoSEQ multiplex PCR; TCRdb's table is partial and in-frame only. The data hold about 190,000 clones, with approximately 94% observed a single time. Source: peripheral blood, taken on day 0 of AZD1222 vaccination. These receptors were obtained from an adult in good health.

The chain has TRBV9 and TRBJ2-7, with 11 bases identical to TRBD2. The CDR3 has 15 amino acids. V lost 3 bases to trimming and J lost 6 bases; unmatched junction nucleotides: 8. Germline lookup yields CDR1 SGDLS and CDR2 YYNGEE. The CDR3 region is CASSATSGGRSEQYF. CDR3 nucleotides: TGTGCCAGCAGCGCCACTAGCGGGGGCCGGAGCGAGCAGTACTTC.

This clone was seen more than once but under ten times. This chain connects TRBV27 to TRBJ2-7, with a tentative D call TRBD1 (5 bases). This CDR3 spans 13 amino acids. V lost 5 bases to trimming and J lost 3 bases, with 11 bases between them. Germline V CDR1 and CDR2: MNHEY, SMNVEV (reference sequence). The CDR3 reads CASSVKRGYEQYF. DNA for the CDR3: TGTGCCAGCAGTGTGAAAAGGGGCTACGAGCAGTACTTC.

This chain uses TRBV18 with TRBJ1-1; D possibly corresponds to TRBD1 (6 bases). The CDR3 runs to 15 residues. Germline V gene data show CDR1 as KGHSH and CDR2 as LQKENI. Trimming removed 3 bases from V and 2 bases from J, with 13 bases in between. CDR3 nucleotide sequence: TGTGCCAGCTCACCCAGGGTGGGGGGCAACACTGAAGCTTTCTTT. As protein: CASSPRVGGNTEAFF. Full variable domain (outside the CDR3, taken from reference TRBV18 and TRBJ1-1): NAGVMQNPRHLVRRRGQEARLRCSPMKGHSHVYWYRQLPEEGLKFMVYLQKENIIDESGMPKERFSAEFPKEGPSILRIQQVVRGDSAAYFCASSPRVGGNTEAFFGQGTRLTVV.

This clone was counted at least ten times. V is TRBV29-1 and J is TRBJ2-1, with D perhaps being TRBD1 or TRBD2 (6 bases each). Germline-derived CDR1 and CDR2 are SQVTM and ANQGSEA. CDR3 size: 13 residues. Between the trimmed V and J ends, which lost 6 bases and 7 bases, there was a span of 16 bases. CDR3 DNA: TGCAGCGTCGTCGGGGGCTCGCGGAATGAGCAGTTCTTC. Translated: CSVVGGSRNEQFF.

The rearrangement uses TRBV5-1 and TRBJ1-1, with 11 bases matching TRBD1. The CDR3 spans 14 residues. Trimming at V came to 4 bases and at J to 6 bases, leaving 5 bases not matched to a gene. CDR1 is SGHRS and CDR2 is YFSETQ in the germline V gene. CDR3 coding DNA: TGCGCCAGCAGCGTGAGGGACAGGGGGTCTGAAGCTTTCTTT. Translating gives CASSVRDRGSEAFF.

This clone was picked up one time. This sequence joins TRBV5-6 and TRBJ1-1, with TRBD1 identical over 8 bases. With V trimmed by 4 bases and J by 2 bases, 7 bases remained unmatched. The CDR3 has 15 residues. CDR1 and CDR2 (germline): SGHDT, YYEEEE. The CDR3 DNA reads TGTGCCAGCAGCGAGACGGGACAGGCCAACACTGAAGCTTTCTTT. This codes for CASSETGQANTEAFF.

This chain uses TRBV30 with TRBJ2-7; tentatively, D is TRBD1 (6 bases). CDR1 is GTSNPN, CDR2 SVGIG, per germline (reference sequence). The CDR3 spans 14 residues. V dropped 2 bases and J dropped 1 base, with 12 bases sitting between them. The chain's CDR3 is CAWSLQQGSYEQYF. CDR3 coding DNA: TGTGCCTGGAGTCTACAACAGGGATCCTACGAGCAGTACTTC. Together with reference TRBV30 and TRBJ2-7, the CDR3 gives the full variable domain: SQTIHQWPATLVQPVGSPLSLECTVEGTSNPNLYWYRQAAGRGLQLLFYSVGIGQISSEVPQNLSASRPQDRQFILSSKKLLLSDSGFYLCAWSLQQGSYEQYFGPGTRLTVT.

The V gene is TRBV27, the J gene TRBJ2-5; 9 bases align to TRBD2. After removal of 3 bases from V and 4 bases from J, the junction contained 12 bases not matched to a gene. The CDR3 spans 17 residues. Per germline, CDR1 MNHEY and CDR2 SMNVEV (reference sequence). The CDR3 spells CASSFNGLAGFPETQYF. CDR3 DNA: TGTGCCAGCAGTTTTAATGGGCTAGCGGGATTTCCAGAGACCCAGTACTTC.

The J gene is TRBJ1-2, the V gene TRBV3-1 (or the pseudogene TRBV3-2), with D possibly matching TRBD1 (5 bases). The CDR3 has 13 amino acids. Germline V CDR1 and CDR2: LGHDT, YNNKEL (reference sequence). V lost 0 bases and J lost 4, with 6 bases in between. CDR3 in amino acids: CASSQDGAYGYTF. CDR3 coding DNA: TGTGCCAGCAGCCAAGACGGGGCCTATGGCTACACCTTC.

CDR3 residues: CASSLQWGGQYF. CDR3 nucleotides: TGTGCCAGCAGCCTCCAGTGGGGGGGGCAGTACTTC. This rearrangement joins TRBV3-1 (or the pseudogene TRBV3-2) to TRBJ2-7; 7 bases align to TRBD2. V was pared by 4 bases and J by 9 bases, with 6 bases of the junction left unmatched. This CDR3 is 12 amino acids long. Germline lookup yields CDR1 LGHDT and CDR2 YNNKEL (reference sequence).

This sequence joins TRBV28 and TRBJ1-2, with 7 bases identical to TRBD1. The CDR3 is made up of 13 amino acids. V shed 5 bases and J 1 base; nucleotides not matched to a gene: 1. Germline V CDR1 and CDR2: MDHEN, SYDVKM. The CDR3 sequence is CASSRDSNYGYTF. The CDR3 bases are TGTGCCAGCAGTCGGGACAGTAACTATGGCTACACCTTC.

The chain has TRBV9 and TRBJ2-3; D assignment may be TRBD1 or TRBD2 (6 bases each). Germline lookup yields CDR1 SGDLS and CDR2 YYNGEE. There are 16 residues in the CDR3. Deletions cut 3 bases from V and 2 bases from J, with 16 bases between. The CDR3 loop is CASSAGPGANTDTQYF. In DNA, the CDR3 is TGTGCCAGCAGCGCAGGCCCGGGGGCGAACACAGATACGCAGTATTTT.

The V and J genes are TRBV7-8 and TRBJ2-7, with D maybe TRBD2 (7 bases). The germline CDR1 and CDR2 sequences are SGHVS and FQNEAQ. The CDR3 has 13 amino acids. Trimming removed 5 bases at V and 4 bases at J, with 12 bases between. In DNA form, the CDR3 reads TGTGCCAGCAGCCCTAGGGGGGGATACGAGCAGTACTTC. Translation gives CASSPRGGYEQYF.

The CDR3 sequence: CASSIVGAPNTDTQYF. The CDR3, as DNA: TGTGCCAGTAGTATAGTGGGAGCGCCCAACACAGATACGCAGTATTTT. The rearrangement joins TRBV19 to TRBJ2-3; a possible D gene is TRBD2 (5 bases). There are 16 residues in the CDR3. CDR1 and CDR2 (germline): LNHDA, SQIVND (reference sequence). The V end was cut by 1 base, the J end by 2 bases, with 13 bases between. The full variable domain, in which reference TRBV19 and TRBJ2-3 provide the parts outside the CDR3, is DGGITQSPKYLFRKEGQNVTLSCEQNLNHDAMYWYRQDPGQGLRLIYYSQIVNDFQKGDIAEGYSVSREKKESFPLTVTSAQKNPTAFYLCASSIVGAPNTDTQYFGPGTRLTVL.

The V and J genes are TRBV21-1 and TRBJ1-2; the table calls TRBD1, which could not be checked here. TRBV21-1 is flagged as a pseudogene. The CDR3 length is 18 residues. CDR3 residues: CASSKTFLQTGGVYGYTF. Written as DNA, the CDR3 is TGTGCCAGCAGCAAAACCTTCTTACAAACAGGGGGAGTCTATGGCTACACCTTC.

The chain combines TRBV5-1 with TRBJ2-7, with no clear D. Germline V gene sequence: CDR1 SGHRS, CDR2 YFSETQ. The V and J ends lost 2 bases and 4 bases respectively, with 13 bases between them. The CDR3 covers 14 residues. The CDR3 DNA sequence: TGCGCCAGCAGCTTTAAAGGGATATCATACGAGCAGTACTTC. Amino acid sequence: CASSFKGISYEQYF.

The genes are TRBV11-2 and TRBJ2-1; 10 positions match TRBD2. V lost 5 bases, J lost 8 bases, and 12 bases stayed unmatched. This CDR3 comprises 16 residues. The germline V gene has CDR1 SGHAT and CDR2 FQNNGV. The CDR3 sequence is CASSRRRLAGVYEQFF. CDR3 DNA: TGTGCCAGCAGCCGTCGTCGGCTAGCGGGAGTCTATGAGCAGTTCTTC.

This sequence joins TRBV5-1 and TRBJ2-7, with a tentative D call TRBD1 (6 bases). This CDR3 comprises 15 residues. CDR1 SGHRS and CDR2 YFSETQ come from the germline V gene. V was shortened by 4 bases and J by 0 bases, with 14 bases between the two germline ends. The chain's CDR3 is CASSLDQGSSYEQYF. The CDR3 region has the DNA TGCGCCAGCAGCCTTGATCAGGGGTCCTCCTACGAGCAGTACTTC.

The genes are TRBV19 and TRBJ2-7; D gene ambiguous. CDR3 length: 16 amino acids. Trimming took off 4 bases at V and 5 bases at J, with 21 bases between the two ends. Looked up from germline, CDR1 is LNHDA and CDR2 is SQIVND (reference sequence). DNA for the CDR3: TGTGCCAGTAGTAACCCACGTGGGGTAGGTGTCCACGAGCAGTACTTC. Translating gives CASSNPRGVGVHEQYF.

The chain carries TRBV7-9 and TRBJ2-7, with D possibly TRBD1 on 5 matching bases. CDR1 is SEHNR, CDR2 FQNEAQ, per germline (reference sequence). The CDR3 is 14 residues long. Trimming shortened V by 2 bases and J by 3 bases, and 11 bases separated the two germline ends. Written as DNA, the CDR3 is TGTGCCAGCAGCTTATCCCAGGGCAACTACGAGCAGTACTTC. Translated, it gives CASSLSQGNYEQYF. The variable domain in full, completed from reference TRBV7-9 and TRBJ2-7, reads DTGVSQNPRHKITKRGQNVTFRCDPISEHNRLYWYRQTLGQGPEFLTYFQNEAQLEKSRLLSDRFSAERPKGSFSTLEIQRTEQGDSAMYLCASSLSQGNYEQYFGPGTRLTVT.

The CDR3 bases are TGTGCCAGCAGCTTAACAGCGAGCGGGAGTGGTACAGATACGCAGTATTTT. It is translated as CASSLTASGSGTDTQYF. V gene TRBV7-3 combines with J gene TRBJ2-3, with 8 nucleotides matching TRBD2. V was pared by 0 bases and J by 3 bases, with 8 bases of the junction left unmatched. The CDR3 is made up of 17 amino acids. CDR1 SGHTA and CDR2 FQGTGA come from the germline V gene.

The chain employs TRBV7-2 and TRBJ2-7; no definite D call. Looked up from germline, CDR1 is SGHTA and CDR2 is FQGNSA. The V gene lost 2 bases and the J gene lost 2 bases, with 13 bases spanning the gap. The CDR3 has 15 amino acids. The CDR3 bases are TGTGCCAGCAGCTTAACGGCGGCAGACGCCTACGAGCAGTACTTC. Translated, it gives CASSLTAADAYEQYF. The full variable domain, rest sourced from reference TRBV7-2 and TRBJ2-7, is GAGVSQSPSNKVTEKGKDVELRCDPISGHTALYWYRQSLGQGLEFLIYFQGNSAPDKSGLPSDRFSAERTGGSVSTLTIQRTQQEDSAVYLCASSLTAADAYEQYFGPGTRLTVT.

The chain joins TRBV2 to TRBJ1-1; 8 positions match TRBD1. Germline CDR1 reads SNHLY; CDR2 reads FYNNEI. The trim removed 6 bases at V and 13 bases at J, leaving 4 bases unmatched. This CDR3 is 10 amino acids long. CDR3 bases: TGTGCCAGCAGGGACAGGGAGGATTTCTTT. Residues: CASRDREDFF.